Listed here are 21 T cell receptor beta chains from one sample, sequenced in a study of T cell repertoires in cytomegalovirus infection. Antigens for these TCRs are unknown. TCRdb passed the reads through MiXCR, listing each CDR3 protein once. This sample has roughly 87,000 distinct CDR3 sequences; approximately 30% occur once, and the top ten carry less than 75%. Specimen: CD8+ T cells from cultured PBMCs, collected from culture after CMV antigen stimulation. The receptors were sampled from a human donor in good health (CMV status not recorded). Some clones in this sample may be carry-over from other donors' samples.

The gene calls are TRBV5-8 and TRBJ1-6, with D uncertain. The CDR3 is 14 residues long. Germline CDR1 is SGHTS and CDR2 is YDEGEE. Trimming stripped 1 base from V and 7 bases from J, with 9 bases between. CDR3 bases: TGTGCCAGCAGCTTGCGGAACTCAAATTCACCCCTCCACTTT. This encodes CASSLRNSNSPLHF.

This clonotype has a count of ten or more. The gene calls are TRBV7-2 and TRBJ1-2; D perhaps matches TRBD1 (5 bases). Germline assignment: CDR1 SGHTA and CDR2 FQGNSA. Trimming stripped 5 bases from V and 2 bases from J, with 21 bases between. The CDR3 contains 17 residues. This CDR3 reads CASSLPLGGKLNYGYTF. Written as DNA, the CDR3 is TGTGCCAGCAGCCTCCCCCTGGGGGGGAAACTAAACTATGGCTACACCTTC.

V usage is TRBV4-1 and J usage is TRBJ1-4; D possibly corresponds to TRBD1 (5 bases). Germline CDR1 and CDR2: MGHRA and YSYEKL. The CDR3 totals 16 residues. With 2 bases removed from V and 0 bases from J, the gap between germline ends came to 10 bases. The DNA of the CDR3 is TGCGCCAGCAGCCAACTCGACAGTTCAACTAATGAAAAACTGTTTTTT. It is translated as CASSQLDSSTNEKLFF.

This chain links TRBV7-2 with TRBJ1-1, with D possibly matching TRBD1 (5 bases). Germline lookup yields CDR1 SGHTA and CDR2 FQGNSA. V gave up 6 bases and J gave up 3 bases, with 14 bases separating them. CDR3 length: 14 residues. The CDR3 loop reads CASRRGVMDTEAFF. The CDR3 DNA reads as TGTGCCAGCAGACGAGGGGTCATGGACACTGAAGCTTTCTTT.

The chain links TRBV4-1 to TRBJ1-1; D uncertain. V lost 3 bases, J lost 5 bases, and 10 bases lay in between. Germline V gives CDR1 MGHRA, CDR2 YSYEKL. The CDR3 extends over 13 amino acids. The CDR3 DNA is TGCGCCAGCAGCCAGGGGTTTTGGACTGAAGCTTTCTTT. This codes for CASSQGFWTEAFF.

This clonotype was counted a few times. The chain joins TRBV27 to TRBJ2-1; TRBD1 agrees at 7 bases. CDR3 size: 15 residues. Germline assignment: CDR1 MNHEY and CDR2 SMNVEV (reference sequence). The V gene end was trimmed by 6 bases and the J gene end by 8 bases; junction bases not matched to a gene: 13. CDR3 amino acids: CASSPDRVEDDEQFF. The CDR3, as DNA: TGTGCCAGCAGCCCAGACAGGGTAGAGGACGATGAGCAGTTCTTC.

The J gene is TRBJ2-1, the V gene TRBV12-3 or TRBV12-4, with D perhaps matching TRBD1 or TRBD2 (5 bases each). Trimming left V 5 bases short and J 4 bases short, with 12 bases between. The CDR3 consists of 14 residues. The CDR3 coding sequence is TGTGCCAGCAGTCTCAAATGGGGGTACAATGAGCAGTTCTTC. It codes for CASSLKWGYNEQFF.

This clonotype was detected only a few times. The chain joins TRBV12-3 or TRBV12-4 to TRBJ1-1, with TRBD1 identical over 10 bases. The CDR3 extends over 15 amino acids. V lost 5 bases to trimming and J lost 8 bases; unmatched junction nucleotides: 11. For the CDR3, the DNA is TGTGCCAGCAGTCTCACCGGGACAGGGGACCTAGAAGCTTTCTTT. Residues: CASSLTGTGDLEAFF.

There are many counts of this clonotype. V usage is TRBV28 and J usage is TRBJ2-5; 7 positions match TRBD2. The V gene end was trimmed by 1 base and the J gene end by 5 bases; junction bases not matched to a gene: 10. Germline V gene data show CDR1 as MDHEN and CDR2 as SYDVKM. The CDR3 length is 16 residues. The CDR3 loop reads CASSLSPSGGGETQYF. Here the CDR3 DNA reads TGTGCCAGCAGTTTATCCCCCTCCGGGGGAGGGGAGACCCAGTACTTC.

This chain connects TRBV20-1 to TRBJ1-2; TRBD1 might be the D (6 bases). This CDR3 has 13 amino acids. Deletions cut 0 bases from V and 6 bases from J, with 11 bases between. Germline values: CDR1 DFQATT, CDR2 SNEGSKA (reference sequence). The DNA for the CDR3 is TGCAGTGCTAGAGATTGGGGGGCTCATGGCTACACCTTC. Translation: CSARDWGAHGYTF.

This chain links TRBV10-3 with TRBJ1-5; 10 bases match TRBD1. Looked up from germline, CDR1 is ENHRY and CDR2 is SYGVKD. Trimming took 7 bases from V and 6 from J; bases not matched to a gene: 6. This CDR3 contains 14 residues. The CDR3 nucleotides read TGTGCCATCAATGACAGGGGGCTATCTCAGCCCCAGCATTTT. It yields the protein CAINDRGLSQPQHF.

The V call is TRBV7-9, the J call TRBJ1-1; TRBD1 agrees at 9 bases. Per germline, CDR1 SEHNR and CDR2 FQNEAQ (reference sequence). CDR3 length: 16 amino acids. Germline trimming cut 5 bases from V and 0 bases from J; bases unmatched to any gene: 7. CDR3 in DNA: TGTGCCAGCAGCGTGGGACAGGGAATGATGAACACTGAAGCTTTCTTT. Protein: CASSVGQGMMNTEAFF.

This clonotype has only a few counts. The J gene is TRBJ2-2, the V gene TRBV25-1, with D unclear. Looked up from germline, CDR1 is MGHDK and CDR2 is SYGVNS. With 4 bases removed from V and 5 bases from J, the gap between germline ends came to 5 bases. The CDR3 covers 12 residues. CDR3 coding DNA: TGTGCCAGCAGTGTGACGACCGGGGAGCTGTTTTTT. Its protein is CASSVTTGELFF.

This clonotype was observed a handful of times. This chain uses TRBV7-9 with TRBJ1-1, with D perhaps matching TRBD1 (5 bases). V lost 2 bases, J lost 4 bases, and 11 bases lay in between. CDR3 length equals 14 residues. Germline-derived CDR1 and CDR2 are SEHNR and FQNEAQ (reference sequence). The CDR3 bases are TGTGCCAGCAGCTTACCGGGGGTTGGCACTGAAGCTTTCTTT. This gives the protein CASSLPGVGTEAFF.

V and J are TRBV7-6 and TRBJ2-1, with TRBD1 as a possible D gene (6 bases). CDR1 is SGHVS and CDR2 is FNYEAQ in the germline V gene. V lost 5 bases and J lost 4, with 9 bases in between. The CDR3 extends over 13 amino acids. CDR3 coding DNA: TGTGCCAGCAGCCAAGGGGGTTACAATGAGCAGTTCTTC. The encoded protein is CASSQGGYNEQFF.

This clonotype appeared a single time. This chain connects TRBV20-1 to TRBJ2-1; 11 bases match TRBD2. The germline CDR1 and CDR2 sequences are DFQATT and SNEGSKA (reference sequence). Germline trimming cut 5 bases from V and 0 bases from J; bases unmatched to any gene: 9. This CDR3 comprises 17 residues. This CDR3 reads CSAHPLAGVYSYNEQFF. The CDR3 DNA sequence: TGCAGTGCTCACCCACTAGCGGGGGTTTACTCCTACAATGAGCAGTTCTTC.

V and J are TRBV12-3 or TRBV12-4 and TRBJ1-5, with TRBD1 as a possible D gene (6 bases). Between the trimmed V and J ends, which lost 6 bases and 1 base, there was a span of 10 bases. CDR3 length equals 14 residues. The CDR3 coding sequence is TGTGCCAGCAGGCAAAGGGGGAGCAATCAGCCCCAGCATTTT. Its translation is CASRQRGSNQPQHF.

This chain joins TRBV6-5 and TRBJ1-1, with D maybe TRBD1 (5 bases). Deletions cut 2 bases from V and 6 bases from J, with 13 bases between. Germline V CDR1 and CDR2: MNHEY, SVGAGI. The CDR3 is 14 amino acids. The CDR3 protein is CASSYQGGRAEAFF. The CDR3 DNA is TGTGCCAGCAGTTACCAGGGAGGAAGGGCTGAAGCTTTCTTT.

This chain connects TRBV4-1 to TRBJ1-1; D is perhaps TRBD1 (6 bases). This CDR3 has 15 residues. Deletions cut 1 base from V and 2 bases from J, with 11 bases between. CDR1 is MGHRA, CDR2 YSYEKL, per germline. The CDR3 is CASSQVRGANTEAFF. Here the CDR3 DNA reads TGCGCCAGCAGCCAAGTTCGGGGGGCCAACACTGAAGCTTTCTTT.

This clonotype appeared a few times. The chain links TRBV20-1 to TRBJ2-1; D is undetermined. The CDR3 loop spans 14 amino acids. CDR1 and CDR2 (germline): DFQATT, SNEGSKA (reference sequence). The germline V and J ends were trimmed by 6 bases and 5 bases, with 17 bases remaining between them. CDR3 region: CSAPKFPGDNEQFF. For the CDR3, the DNA is TGCAGTGCCCCGAAATTTCCGGGTGACAATGAGCAGTTCTTC.

This chain joins TRBV27 and TRBJ2-7; D might be TRBD1 (5 bases). Per the germline V gene, CDR1 is MNHEY and CDR2 is SMNVEV (reference sequence). The CDR3 is 13 residues long. V gave up 6 bases and J gave up 0 bases, with 9 bases separating them. CDR3 in DNA: TGTGCCAGCAGCCAGGGTCTCTCCTACGAGCAGTACTTC. Protein product: CASSQGLSYEQYF.